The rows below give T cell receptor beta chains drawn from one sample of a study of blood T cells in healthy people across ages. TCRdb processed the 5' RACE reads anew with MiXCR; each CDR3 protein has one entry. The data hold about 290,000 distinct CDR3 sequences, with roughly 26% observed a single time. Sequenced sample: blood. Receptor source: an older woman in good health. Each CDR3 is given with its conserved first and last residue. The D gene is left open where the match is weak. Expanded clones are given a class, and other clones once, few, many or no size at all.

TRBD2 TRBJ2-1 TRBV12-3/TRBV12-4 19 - TGTGCCAGCAGTTCGGGAGGCCGACTAGCGGGCCGCTCCTACAATGAGCAGTTCTTC CASSSGGRLAGRSYNEQFF
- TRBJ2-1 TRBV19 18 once TGTGCCAGTAGTATAGATAGATCCGAAGCGGCGCTTTACAATGAGCAGTTCTTC CASSIDRSEAALYNEQFF
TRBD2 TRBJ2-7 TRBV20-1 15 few TGCAGTGCTAGAGATCGCGGGAGAGGCCCCTACGAGCAGTACTTC CSARDRGRGPYEQYF
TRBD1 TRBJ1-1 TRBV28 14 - TGTGCCAGCAACCAGGACAGGCTGAACACTGAAGCTTTCTTT CASNQDRLNTEAFF
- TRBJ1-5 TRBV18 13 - TGTGCCAGCTCACCGGAGAGGAATCAGCCCCAGCATTTT CASSPERNQPQHF
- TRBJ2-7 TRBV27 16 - TGTGCCAGCGGCATTTTAGCGAGGAGTTCGTCCTACGAGCAGTACTTC CASGILARSSSYEQYF
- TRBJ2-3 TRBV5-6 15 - TGTGCCAGCAGCCTCGGACTGGCCCTTGGAGATACGCAGTATTTT CASSLGLALGDTQYF
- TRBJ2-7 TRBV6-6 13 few TGTGCCAGCAGTTTTTCCAGGACCTACGAGCAGTACTTC CASSFSRTYEQYF
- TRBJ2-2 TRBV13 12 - TGTGCCAGCAGCTTAGTCACCGGGGAGCTGTTTTTT CASSLVTGELFF
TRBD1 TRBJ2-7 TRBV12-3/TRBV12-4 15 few TGTGCCAGCAGTTCTACAGGGGACCACTCCTACGAGCAGTACTTC CASSSTGDHSYEQYF
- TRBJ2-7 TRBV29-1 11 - TGCAGCGTTTATCGTAACTACGAGCAGTACTTC CSVYRNYEQYF
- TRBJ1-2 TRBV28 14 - TGTGCCAGCAGTACAGGTTCCACTGCTAGGGGCTACACCTTC CASSTGSTARGYTF
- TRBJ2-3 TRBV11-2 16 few TGTGCCAGCAGCTTTTTGGCGGGGGCTAGCACAGATACGCAGTATTTT CASSFLAGASTDTQYF
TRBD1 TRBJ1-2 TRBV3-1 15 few TGTGCCAGCAGCCAAGATTCGGCAGGGGGCTATGGCTACACCTTC CASSQDSAGGYGYTF
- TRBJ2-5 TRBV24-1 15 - TGTGCCACCAGTGATTTTGCGGCTAGAGGAGAGACCCAGTACTTC CATSDFAARGETQYF
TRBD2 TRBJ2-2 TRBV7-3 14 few TGTGCCAGCAGCCCGTCGACTAGCGCCGGGGAGCTGTTTTTT CASSPSTSAGELFF
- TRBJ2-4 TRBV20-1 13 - TGCAGTGCTAGAGTACCGGGGGGCAACATTCAGTACTTC CSARVPGGNIQYF
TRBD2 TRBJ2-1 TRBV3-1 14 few TGTGCCAGCAGCCTCCGACAAGCGGGAAATGAGCAGTTCTTC CASSLRQAGNEQFF
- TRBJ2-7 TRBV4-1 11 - TGCGCCAGCAGCCACAAGTACGAGCAGTACTTC CASSHKYEQYF
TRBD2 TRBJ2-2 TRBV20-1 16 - TGCAGTGCTCCCGGGACTAGCGGTCGGAACACCGGGGAGCTGTTTTTT CSAPGTSGRNTGELFF
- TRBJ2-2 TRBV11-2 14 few TGTGCCAGCAGCCCCTACAGGGACACCGGGGAGCTGTTTTTT CASSPYRDTGELFF
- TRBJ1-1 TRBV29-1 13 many TGCAGCGTTGCTCTCAGCTTGAACACTGAAGCTTTCTTT CSVALSLNTEAFF
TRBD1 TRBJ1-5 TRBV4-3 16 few TGCGCCAGCAGTCCGATTATGGCAGGGGGTCTTCAGCCCCAGCATTTT CASSPIMAGGLQPQHF
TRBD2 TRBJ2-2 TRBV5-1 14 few TGCGCCAGCCGGGGACTAGGGCCCACCGGGGAGCTGTTTTTT CASRGLGPTGELFF
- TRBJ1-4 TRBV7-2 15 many TGTGCCAGCAGCTTAAGGGGAGGGGGGAATGAAAAACTGTTTTTT CASSLRGGGNEKLFF
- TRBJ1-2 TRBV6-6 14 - TGTGCCAGCAGTTACGTCGGCGGGAACTATGGCTACACCTTC CASSYVGGNYGYTF
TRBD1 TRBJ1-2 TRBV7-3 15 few TGTGCCAGCAGCCGGACAGGGTCGAAAAACTATGGCTACACCTTC CASSRTGSKNYGYTF
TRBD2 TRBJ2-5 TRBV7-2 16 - TGTGCCAGCAGCCAAACTAGCGGGAGGGGACAAGAGACCCAGTACTTC CASSQTSGRGQETQYF
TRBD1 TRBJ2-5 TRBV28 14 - TGTGCCAGCAGTTCCGACAGGGGGGAAGAGACCCAGTACTTC CASSSDRGEETQYF
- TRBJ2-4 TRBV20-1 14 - TGCAGTGCCGCGACTAGTTTGGCCAAAAACATTCAGTACTTC CSAATSLAKNIQYF
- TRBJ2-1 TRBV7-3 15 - TGTGCCAGCAGCCTCAACCGGGACCACTACAATGAGCAGTTCTTC CASSLNRDHYNEQFF
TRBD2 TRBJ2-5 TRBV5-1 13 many TGCGCCAGCAGCTCCGGGGGGAGGGAGACCCAGTACTTC CASSSGGRETQYF
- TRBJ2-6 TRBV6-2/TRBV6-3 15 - TGTGCCAGCGGGCAGGGAGTCGCTGGGGCCAACGTCCTGACTTTC CASGQGVAGANVLTF
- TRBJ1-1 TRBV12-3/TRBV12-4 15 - TGTGCCAGCAGAAGGGACGCCGGCCTGAACACTGAAGCTCTCTTT CASRRDAGLNTEALF
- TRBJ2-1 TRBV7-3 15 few TGTGCCAGCAGCAAAGACGGGGACCCCTACAATGAGCAGTTCTTC CASSKDGDPYNEQFF
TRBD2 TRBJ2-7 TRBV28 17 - TGTGCCAGCAGTACCTTCACTAGCGGTCGTAGCTCCTACGAGCAGTACTTC CASSTFTSGRSSYEQYF
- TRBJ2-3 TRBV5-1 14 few TGCGCCAGCAGCTTGCGGGGGAGCACAGATACGCAGTATTTT CASSLRGSTDTQYF
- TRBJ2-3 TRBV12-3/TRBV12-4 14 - TGTGCCACCAAATACAAGGTGAGCACAGATACGCAGTATTTT CATKYKVSTDTQYF
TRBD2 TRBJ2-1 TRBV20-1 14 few TGCAGTGCTCCCGGGACTAGCGGGAGCAGTGAGCAGTTCTTC CSAPGTSGSSEQFF
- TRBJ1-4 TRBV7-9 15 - TGTGCCAGCAGCTTAGTTCAGGGGACTAATGAAAAACTGTTTTTT CASSLVQGTNEKLFF